The 21 T cell receptor beta chains in this list originate from one sample, sequenced in a study of blood T cell repertoires in COVID-19. The method was immunoSEQ multiplex PCR; TCRdb's version includes in-frame clones alone and lacks a portion of them. The sample lists roughly 250,000 clones, roughly 85% occurring once. Sample: PBMCs or T cells enriched from blood (not recorded which). Every receptor here comes from a woman between 25 and 40 years old who had recovered from COVID-19.

V gene TRBV6-5 combines with J gene TRBJ2-7; 8 bases are a match to TRBD2. CDR3 size: 14 residues. The trim removed 6 bases at V and 2 bases at J, leaving 6 bases unmatched. CDR1 is MNHEY and CDR2 is SVGAGI in the germline V gene. CDR3 sequence (DNA): TGTGCCAGCAGCACGGTTAGCGGGGCCTACGAGCAGTACTTC. Amino acid sequence: CASSTVSGAYEQYF.

CDR3 loop: CASRLRKSSYEQYF. The CDR3, as DNA: TGTGCCAGCAGGCTCAGGAAGAGCTCCTACGAGCAGTACTTC. The V gene is TRBV27, the J gene TRBJ2-7; D is uncertain. The CDR3 runs 14 residues. Germline lookup yields CDR1 MNHEY and CDR2 SMNVEV (reference sequence). V was clipped by 6 bases and J by 0 bases, with 12 bases between them.

V is TRBV2 and J is TRBJ2-5, with unresolved D. The CDR3 has 11 residues. In germline, CDR1 is SNHLY, CDR2 FYNNEI. The V end lost 7 bases, the J end lost 1 base, and 4 bases lay between the germline ends. The CDR3 is CASTSQETQYF. DNA of the CDR3: TGTGCCAGCACGAGCCAAGAGACCCAGTACTTC.

In its sample, this clone was seen a few times. V gene TRBV4-1 combines with J gene TRBJ2-7; a possible D gene is TRBD1 (6 bases). The CDR3 spans 15 residues. Trimming stripped 1 base from V and 3 bases from J, with 13 bases between. Germline assignment: CDR1 MGHRA and CDR2 YSYEKL. The CDR3 spells CASSQGDILDYEQYF. CDR3 in DNA: TGCGCCAGCAGCCAAGGGGACATCCTCGACTACGAGCAGTACTTC.

V is TRBV15 and J is TRBJ1-1; tentative D call: TRBD1 (5 bases). Looked up from germline, CDR1 is LNHNV and CDR2 is YYDKDF (reference sequence). The germline V and J ends were trimmed by 0 bases and 6 bases, with 8 bases remaining between them. CDR3 length: 13 amino acids. In nucleotides, the CDR3 is TGTGCCACCAGCAGAGATCGGGGGGCTGAAGCTTTCTTT. Its translation: CATSRDRGAEAFF.

The V gene is TRBV4-1, the J gene TRBJ2-7; 10 positions match TRBD1. Germline trimming cut 5 bases from V and 3 bases from J; bases unmatched to any gene: 4. The V gene's germline CDR1 is MGHRA and CDR2 YSYEKL. The CDR3 loop spans 14 amino acids. The CDR3 here is CASSSRTGGYEQYF. In DNA form, the CDR3 reads TGCGCCAGCAGCTCGCGGACAGGGGGCTACGAGCAGTACTTC.

V is TRBV5-6 and J is TRBJ2-6, with a possible D match to TRBD1 (5 bases). CDR3 size: 16 residues. V lost 3 bases and J lost 1, with 11 bases in between. From germline, CDR1 is SGHDT and CDR2 YYEEEE. CDR3: CASSSSQVSGANVLTF. The CDR3, as DNA: TGTGCCAGCAGCTCATCACAGGTATCTGGGGCCAACGTCCTGACTTTC.

This chain connects TRBV5-5 to TRBJ1-2; maybe TRBD1 (5 bases). CDR1 and CDR2 from the germline V gene are SGHKS and YYEKEE (reference sequence). V was pared by 2 bases and J by 3 bases, with 11 bases between. The CDR3 sequence is 14 residues long. CDR3 in DNA: TGTGCCAGCAGCTTCGACAGATCACACTATGGCTACACCTTC. Translating gives CASSFDRSHYGYTF.

The V gene is TRBV7-8, the J gene TRBJ1-1; 9 bases are a match to TRBD1. The germline V gene encodes CDR1 SGHVS and CDR2 FQNEAQ. The CDR3 is made up of 16 amino acids. V shed 5 bases, J shed 5 bases, and the junction held 12 bases outside the gene matches. CDR3 amino acids: CASSPRPQGTGTEAFF. CDR3 sequence (DNA): TGTGCCAGCAGCCCTAGGCCCCAGGGGACAGGGACTGAAGCTTTCTTT.

V and J are TRBV4-1 and TRBJ2-5, with a tentative D call TRBD2 (6 bases). This CDR3 is built from 16 residues. V was clipped by 6 bases and J by 2 bases, with 19 bases between them. The V gene's germline CDR1 is MGHRA and CDR2 YSYEKL. The CDR3: CASSLDGGGVQETQYF. DNA for the CDR3: TGCGCCAGCAGTCTGGACGGCGGAGGGGTACAAGAGACCCAGTACTTC.

This sequence joins TRBV6-2 or TRBV6-3 and TRBJ2-7; 11 positions agree with TRBD2. The CDR3 is 20 amino acids. Trimming took 4 bases from V and 0 from J; bases not matched to a gene: 17. Germline values: CDR1 MNHEY, CDR2 SVGEGT. For the CDR3, the DNA is TGTGCCAGCAGTTCATCTGTGGGACAGCCGACTAGCGGGGCCTCCTACGAGCAGTACTTC. This codes for CASSSSVGQPTSGASYEQYF.

This clone has only a few counts. The chain combines TRBV4-1 with TRBJ2-7; weak D call: TRBD1 (5 bases). This CDR3 spans 15 amino acids. Trimming pared 0 bases from V and 1 base from J, leaving 10 bases between. Germline V gives CDR1 MGHRA, CDR2 YSYEKL. The CDR3 reads CASSQDIRVSYEQYF. The CDR3 DNA reads as TGCGCCAGCAGCCAAGATATCAGGGTTTCCTACGAGCAGTACTTC.

This clone was observed a handful of times. The CDR3 DNA sequence: TGCAGCGTTCCCGGGACTAGCTCCTACGAGCAGTACTTC. Translating gives CSVPGTSSYEQYF. V and J are TRBV29-1 and TRBJ2-7; 8 bases fit TRBD2. V shed 5 bases and J 0 bases; nucleotides not matched to a gene: 3. This CDR3 is 13 amino acids long. Germline CDR1 is SQVTM and CDR2 is ANQGSEA.

V is TRBV6-1 and J is TRBJ2-1, with no clear D. V dropped 2 bases and J dropped 9 bases, with 14 bases sitting between them. Germline V lookup: CDR1 MNHNS, CDR2 SASEGT. CDR3 size: 14 residues. The CDR3 loop reads CASSEFIPPGEQFF. DNA of the CDR3: TGTGCCAGCAGTGAATTTATCCCGCCGGGTGAGCAGTTCTTC.

The genes are TRBV9 and TRBJ1-1, with no clear D. CDR1 and CDR2 (germline): SGDLS, YYNGEE. Trimming removed 1 base at V and 5 bases at J, with 12 bases between. This CDR3 spans 14 amino acids. The CDR3 loop reads CASSVSEGPTEAFF. The CDR3 DNA follows: TGTGCCAGCAGCGTATCCGAGGGCCCAACTGAAGCTTTCTTT.

V usage is TRBV12-3 or TRBV12-4 and J usage is TRBJ1-6, with no clear D. V was clipped by 6 bases and J by 10 bases, with 13 bases between them. The CDR3 consists of 13 residues. The CDR3 DNA reads TGTGCCAGCAGACGGATCGACACCTCACCCCTCCACTTT. Translated, it gives CASRRIDTSPLHF.

This chain links TRBV19 with TRBJ1-1, with 9 bases fitting TRBD1. Unmatched junction bases numbered 8, after V lost 7 bases and J lost 5 bases. Germline V gene lookup returns CDR1 LNHDA and CDR2 SQIVND (reference sequence). CDR3 length: 14 amino acids. The CDR3 DNA is TGTGCCAGTAAACTCGGGACAGGGTGGACTGAAGCTTTCTTT. Protein sequence: CASKLGTGWTEAFF.

This rearrangement joins TRBV11-2 to TRBJ1-1; D remains ambiguous. CDR1 is SGHAT and CDR2 is FQNNGV in the germline V gene. Trimming took 0 bases from V and 3 from J, leaving 11 bases between them. The CDR3 is made up of 15 amino acids. CDR3: CASSLDGGLDTEAFF. As DNA, the CDR3 is TGTGCCAGCAGCTTAGATGGAGGGTTGGACACTGAAGCTTTCTTT.

The chain couples TRBV5-4 to TRBJ2-4; possibly TRBD1 for D (6 bases). CDR1 and CDR2 from the germline V gene are SGHNT and YYREEE (reference sequence). Deletions cut 8 bases from V and 0 bases from J, with 12 bases between. The CDR3 length is 14 residues. The CDR3 DNA reads as TGTGCCAGAGGACAGCCACTAGCCAAAAACATTCAGTACTTC. Its translation is CARGQPLAKNIQYF.

The V gene is TRBV7-9, the J gene TRBJ2-3; D is possibly TRBD2 (6 bases). Germline V gene sequence: CDR1 SEHNR, CDR2 FQNEAQ (reference sequence). V gave up 4 bases and J gave up 6 bases, with 14 bases separating them. The length of the CDR3 is 14 residues. The CDR3 coding sequence is TGTGCCAGCAGCTCCCAGGAGGGCAGGGATACGCAGTATTTT. Translation gives CASSSQEGRDTQYF.

The V and J genes are TRBV7-9 and TRBJ2-2; 9 bases are a match to TRBD1. Germline assignment: CDR1 SEHNR and CDR2 FQNEAQ (reference sequence). The CDR3 totals 16 residues. The ends lost 5 bases at V and 8 bases at J; junction bases unmatched: 12. DNA for the CDR3: TGTGCCAGCAGCGGCCCCGGGACAGGGAGTGGAGGGGAGCTGTTTTTT. It codes for CASSGPGTGSGGELFF.